This is a list of T cell receptor beta chains from one sample in a study of T cells in Graves' hyperthyroidism and ophthalmopathy. A single record per CDR3 protein comes from TCRdb applying MiXCR to the multiplex PCR reads. There are some 490,000 distinct CDR3 sequences in the sample; around 15% occur only once, and about 29% lies in the top ten. Material: blood. These receptors were obtained from a woman under 40 with Graves' ophthalmopathy. CDR3s include the opening cysteine and the closing phenylalanine or tryptophan. Each record gives: J gene, clone size, D gene, V gene, CDR3 protein, CDR3 DNA. The D gene is left open where the match is weak. Not every row has a clone size; where given, it reads once, few, many or a size class.

TRBJ2-1	-	-	TRBV19	CASKIPGSSYNEQFF	TGTGCCAGTAAAATTCCCGGTAGCTCCTACAATGAGCAGTTCTTC
TRBJ2-1	many	-	TRBV7-8	CASSPGAYEQFF	TGTGCCAGCAGCCCGGGAGCCTATGAGCAGTTCTTC
TRBJ2-7	many	-	TRBV7-9	CASSLDGVPGDEQYF	TGTGCCAGCAGCTTAGATGGTGTCCCTGGTGACGAGCAGTACTTC
TRBJ1-3	many	-	TRBV6-1	CASSAVQGSGNTIYF	TGTGCCAGCAGTGCCGTTCAGGGTTCTGGAAACACCATATATTTT
TRBJ1-2	many	TRBD1	TRBV7-2	CASSQDRGAYGYTF	TGTGCCAGCAGCCAGGACAGGGGAGCATATGGCTACACCTTC
TRBJ2-4	many	-	TRBV7-9	CASSFTYERGAKNIQYF	TGTGCCAGCAGCTTCACGTATGAGAGGGGGGCCAAAAACATTCAGTACTTC
TRBJ2-7	many	-	TRBV28	CASSLFRGPYEQYF	TGTGCCAGCAGTTTATTTAGGGGCCCCTACGAGCAGTACTTC
TRBJ2-1	many	TRBD1	TRBV6-1	CASNPGQGSYNEQFF	TGTGCCAGCAATCCGGGACAGGGATCCTACAATGAGCAGTTCTTC
TRBJ2-1	few	-	TRBV6-1	CASKRGRGISNEQFF	TGTGCCAGCAAGCGGGGCAGGGGCATTAGTAATGAGCAGTTCTTC
TRBJ2-7	many	-	TRBV7-3	CASSTGPGYEQYF	TGTGCCAGCAGCACAGGGCCGGGCTACGAGCAGTACTTC
TRBJ1-6	-	-	TRBV4-3	CASSQDEAGSASPLHF	TGCGCCAGCAGCCAAGATGAGGCAGGGAGTGCTTCACCCCTCCACTTT
TRBJ1-1	few	-	TRBV4-1	CASSQLPANTEAFF	TGCGCCAGCAGCCAACTCCCCGCGAACACTGAAGCTTTCTTT
TRBJ1-1	many	-	TRBV30	CAWSRKSYTEAFF	TGTGCCTGGAGTAGGAAAAGTTACACTGAAGCTTTCTTT
TRBJ1-1	-	-	TRBV7-9	CASNPAGALQAFF	TGTGCCAGCAACCCAGCAGGGGCTCTTCAAGCTTTCTTT
TRBJ1-2	-	-	TRBV4-1	CASSQDPGRGSPGRGYTF	TGCGCCAGCAGCCAAGATCCAGGCAGGGGCTCCCCCGGTCGGGGCTACACCTTC
TRBJ2-5	few	TRBD1	TRBV27	CASSLLGDSRMETQYF	TGTGCCAGCAGTTTATTGGGGGACAGCCGTATGGAGACCCAGTACTTC
TRBJ2-1	few	-	TRBV6-2/TRBV6-3	CASSWDRSYNEQFF	TGTGCCAGCAGTTGGGACCGATCCTACAATGAGCAGTTCTTC
TRBJ2-1	many	TRBD2	TRBV11-2	CASSFGTSGNGGEQFF	TGTGCCAGCAGCTTCGGGACTAGCGGGAATGGGGGTGAGCAGTTCTTC
TRBJ2-1	few	TRBD2	TRBV6-1	CASSKHLPGTSGGPNEQFF	TGTGCCAGCAGTAAGCATCTCCCCGGGACTAGCGGGGGCCCCAATGAGCAGTTCTTC
TRBJ2-7	many	-	TRBV11-2	CASSPFGAALQKQYF	TGTGCCAGCAGCCCGTTTGGAGCGGCCCTCCAGAAGCAGTACTTC
TRBJ1-3	few	-	TRBV6-2/TRBV6-3	CASSFSGKTGNTIYF	TGTGCCAGCAGTTTTTCGGGGAAGACTGGAAACACCATATATTTT
TRBJ2-1	many	-	TRBV2	CASSEGPHRGKDEQFF	TGTGCCAGCAGTGAAGGGCCCCATAGGGGTAAAGATGAGCAGTTCTTC
TRBJ2-1	many	TRBD2	TRBV28	CASGGETAGGFYNEQFF	TGTGCCAGCGGGGGAGAGACGGCGGGAGGGTTCTACAATGAGCAGTTCTTC
TRBJ2-2	many	TRBD2	TRBV11-2	CASSSQTSGSTGELFF	TGTGCCAGCAGCTCTCAGACTAGCGGGAGTACCGGGGAGCTGTTTTTT
TRBJ2-5	-	TRBD1	TRBV28	CASNPTGGARETQYF	TGTGCCAGCAACCCGACAGGGGGCGCGAGAGAGACCCAGTACTTC
TRBJ2-1	-	TRBD2	TRBV20-1	CSARGAGVSYNEQFF	TGCAGTGCTAGGGGAGCGGGAGTCTCTTACAATGAGCAGTTCTTC
TRBJ1-2	few	TRBD1	TRBV11-2	CASSPGTVSAGYTF	TGTGCCAGCAGCCCTGGGACAGTCAGTGCCGGCTACACCTTC
TRBJ2-5	-	-	TRBV7-6	CASQEYQETQYF	TGTGCCAGCCAAGAGTACCAAGAGACCCAGTACTTC
TRBJ1-2	many	TRBD1	TRBV20-1	CSATPPGQGNIYGYTF	TGCAGTGCTACCCCCCCTGGACAGGGAAACATCTATGGCTACACCTTC
TRBJ2-1	many	-	TRBV6-1	CASSETYNEQFF	TGTGCCAGCAGCGAGACCTACAATGAGCAGTTCTTC
TRBJ2-2	many	-	TRBV10-3	CAIRVTTSSGELFF	TGTGCCATCAGGGTGACAACCTCCTCCGGGGAGCTGTTTTTT
TRBJ2-7	many	-	TRBV18	CASSPDHEQYF	TGTGCCAGCTCACCTGACCACGAGCAGTACTTC
TRBJ1-2	-	-	TRBV19	CASSIYGLAGDGYTF	TGTGCCAGTAGTATCTACGGACTAGCGGGGGATGGCTACACCTTC
TRBJ2-4	-	TRBD1	TRBV6-5	CASSYSRDRGWKNIQYF	TGTGCCAGCAGTTACTCCCGGGACAGGGGATGGAAAAACATTCAGTACTTC
TRBJ1-3	-	-	TRBV14	CASSLDSLPAGNTIYF	TGTGCCAGCAGCCTAGACAGCCTGCCTGCTGGAAACACCATATATTTT
TRBJ2-7	few	TRBD2	TRBV28	CASTSSGSSYEQYF	TGTGCCAGCACCAGTAGCGGGAGCTCCTACGAGCAGTACTTC
TRBJ1-5	-	-	TRBV24-1	CATSVKGWNQPQHF	TGTGCCACCAGTGTGAAAGGGTGGAATCAGCCCCAGCATTTT
TRBJ2-7	-	TRBD2	TRBV13	CASSYGLAGDREQYF	TGTGCCAGCAGCTACGGACTAGCGGGAGATCGAGAGCAGTACTTC
TRBJ2-7	-	TRBD2	TRBV20-1	CSARRDSGRFDEQYF	TGCAGTGCTAGAAGAGATAGCGGGAGGTTTGACGAGCAGTACTTC
TRBJ2-1	-	-	TRBV4-3	CASSLGFLAGRNNNEQFF	TGCGCCAGCAGCCTTGGGTTTTTGGCGGGGAGAAATAACAATGAGCAGTTCTTC
TRBJ2-5	many	-	TRBV5-1	CASSLGEAKETQYF	TGCGCCAGCAGCTTGGGAGAGGCCAAAGAGACCCAGTACTTC
TRBJ2-5	few	-	TRBV6-1	CASRYPPSPSGTQYF	TGTGCCAGCAGGTACCCGCCCAGCCCTAGTGGGACCCAGTACTTC
TRBJ1-4	many	-	TRBV4-3	CASSQDLVGTRRDEKLFF	TGCGCCAGCAGCCAAGATCTGGTGGGGACGCGGCGTGACGAAAAACTGTTTTTT
TRBJ1-2	many	-	TRBV18	CASSPTKDRLGDGYTF	TGTGCCAGCTCCCCAACAAAAGACAGGCTGGGAGACGGCTACACCTTC
TRBJ2-1	many	-	TRBV15	CATSRGGGEQFF	TGTGCCACCAGCAGAGGAGGCGGGGAGCAGTTCTTC
TRBJ2-3	many	TRBD2	TRBV20-1	CSARRGLADPSTDTQYF	TGCAGTGCTAGGCGGGGACTAGCGGACCCTAGCACAGATACGCAGTATTTT
TRBJ2-7	few	TRBD2	TRBV27	CASTGLDSYEQYF	TGTGCCAGCACGGGACTAGATTCGTACGAGCAGTACTTC
TRBJ2-1	many	TRBD2	TRBV6-1	CASSTRGLAAHMSSYNEQFF	TGTGCCAGCAGTACCCGGGGACTAGCGGCTCATATGAGCTCCTACAATGAGCAGTTCTTC